What follows are 10 T cell receptor beta chains derived from one specimen sequenced in a study of CD8 T cells in Susac syndrome. Random hexamers served to reverse transcribe roughly 0.5 to 1 ug RNA. TCRdb itself ran the immunoSEQ multiplex PCR reads through MiXCR, one entry per CDR3 protein. The table lists under 200,000 distinct CDR3 sequences, approximately 94% of them singletons. The sample taken for sequencing was CD4+ T cells from PBMCs. The receptor set was obtained from a human donor with Susac syndrome.

The chain has TRBV11-2 and TRBJ2-2; 8 bases line up with TRBD2. V was pared by 6 bases and J by 4 bases, with 10 bases of the junction left unmatched. Germline V gives CDR1 SGHAT, CDR2 FQNNGV. The CDR3 contains 16 residues. The CDR3 loop reads CASSFSGTSSTGELFF. The CDR3, as DNA: TGTGCCAGCAGTTTCTCCGGGACTAGTAGCACCGGGGAGCTGTTTTTT.

The chain employs TRBV7-9 and TRBJ2-7; D might be TRBD1 (5 bases). Germline CDR1 SEHNR, CDR2 FQNEAQ (reference sequence). The CDR3 has 13 residues. Trimming shortened V by 5 bases and J by 2 bases, and 10 bases separated the two germline ends. CDR3 DNA sequence: TGTGCCAGCAGCAAAGGGGATACCTACGAGCAGTACTTC. Translation gives CASSKGDTYEQYF.

The V call is TRBV23-1, the J call TRBJ1-2, with unresolved D. TRBV23-1 is an ORF; its function is uncertain. Trimming pared 10 bases from V and 7 bases from J, leaving 7 bases between. This CDR3 is 9 amino acids long. The CDR3 region has the DNA TGCGCCACCCGGGGTGGCTACACCTTC. Translating it yields CATRGGYTF.

The table lists this clonotype with a count of one. The V and J genes are TRBV6-5 and TRBJ1-5; a possible D gene is TRBD1 (6 bases). This CDR3 spans 15 amino acids. V was trimmed by 5 bases and J by 0 bases, leaving 11 bases between them. Per germline, CDR1 MNHEY and CDR2 SVGAGI. The CDR3 reads CASSLRGNSNQPQHF. In DNA, the CDR3 is TGTGCCAGCAGTCTAAGGGGGAATAGCAATCAGCCCCAGCATTTT.

This sequence joins TRBV3-1 and TRBJ2-5; D remains ambiguous. The CDR3 sequence is 11 residues long. CDR1 LGHDT and CDR2 YNNKEL come from the germline V gene (reference sequence). Trimming cost V 4 bases and J 11 bases, with 11 bases left between them. CDR3 DNA sequence: TGTGCCAGCAGCCTTCAGTCCCATCAGTACTTC. Its translation: CASSLQSHQYF.

The chain uses TRBV20-1 and TRBJ1-6; D gene ambiguous. The CDR3 extends over 15 amino acids. Per germline, CDR1 DFQATT and CDR2 SNEGSKA (reference sequence). V lost 1 base and J 4 bases, leaving 11 bases between the germline ends. The CDR3 here is CSARGGVLYNSPLHF. The CDR3 region has the DNA TGCAGTGCTAGAGGGGGAGTCTTGTATAATTCACCCCTCCACTTT.

The chain uses TRBV7-8 and TRBJ1-5, with 7 nucleotides matching TRBD1. Germline trimming cut 2 bases from V and 7 bases from J; bases unmatched to any gene: 5. Germline V gives CDR1 SGHVS, CDR2 FQNEAQ. The CDR3 spans 14 residues. The CDR3 is CASSLRTGGQPQHF. The CDR3 DNA reads TGTGCCAGCAGCTTAAGGACAGGAGGGCAGCCCCAGCATTTT.

This clonotype was counted once. V gene TRBV12-3 or TRBV12-4 combines with J gene TRBJ2-2; a weak D match, TRBD2 (5 bases). The CDR3 has 13 amino acids. Deletions cut 5 bases from V and 5 bases from J, with 9 bases between. CDR3 nucleotides: TGTGCCAGCAGTCTGGGAGCTACCGGGGAGCTGTTTTTT. It codes for CASSLGATGELFF.

This clonotype was detected a few times. V is TRBV14 and J is TRBJ2-3, with D unresolved. V dropped 5 bases and J dropped 6 bases, with 9 bases sitting between them. Germline CDR1 is SGHDN and CDR2 is FVKESK. The CDR3 runs to 12 residues. In DNA form, the CDR3 reads TGTGCCAGCAGCGACTCCGGGGATACGCAGTATTTT. As protein: CASSDSGDTQYF.

The rearrangement uses TRBV12-3 or TRBV12-4 and TRBJ2-5, with 8 nucleotides matching TRBD2. The CDR3 has 15 residues. V was clipped by 6 bases and J by 3 bases; unmatched bases: 9. The DNA of the CDR3 is TGTGCCAGCAGACCCCCGGGGGGGCCGGAAGAGACCCAGTACTTC. Protein: CASRPPGGPEETQYF.